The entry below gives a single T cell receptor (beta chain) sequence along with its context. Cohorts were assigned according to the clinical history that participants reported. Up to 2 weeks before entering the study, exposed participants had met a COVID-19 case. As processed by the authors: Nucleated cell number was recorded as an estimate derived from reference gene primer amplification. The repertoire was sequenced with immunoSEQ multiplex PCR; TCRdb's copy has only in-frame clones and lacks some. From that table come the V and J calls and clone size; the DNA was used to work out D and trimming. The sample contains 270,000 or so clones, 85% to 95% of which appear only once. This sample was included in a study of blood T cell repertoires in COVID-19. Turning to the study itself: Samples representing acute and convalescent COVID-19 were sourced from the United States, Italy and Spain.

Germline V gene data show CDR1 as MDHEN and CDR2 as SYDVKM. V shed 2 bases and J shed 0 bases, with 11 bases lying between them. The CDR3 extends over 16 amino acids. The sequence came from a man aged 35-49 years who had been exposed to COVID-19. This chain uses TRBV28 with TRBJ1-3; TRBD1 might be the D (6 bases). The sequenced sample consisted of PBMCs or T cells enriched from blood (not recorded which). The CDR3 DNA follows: TGTGCCAGCAGTTTACGACAGGTTGTCTCTGGAAACACCATATATTTT. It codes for CASSLRQVVSGNTIYF.